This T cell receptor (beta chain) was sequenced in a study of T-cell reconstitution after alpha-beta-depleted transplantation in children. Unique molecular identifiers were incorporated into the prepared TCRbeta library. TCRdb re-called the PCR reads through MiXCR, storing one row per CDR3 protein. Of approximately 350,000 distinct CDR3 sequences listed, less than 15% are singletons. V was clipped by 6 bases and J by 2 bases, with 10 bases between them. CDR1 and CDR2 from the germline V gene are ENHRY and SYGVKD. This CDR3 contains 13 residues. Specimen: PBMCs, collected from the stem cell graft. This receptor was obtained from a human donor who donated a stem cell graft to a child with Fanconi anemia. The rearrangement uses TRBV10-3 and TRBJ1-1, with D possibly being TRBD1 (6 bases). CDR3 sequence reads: CAIRGQINTEAFF. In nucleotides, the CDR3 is TGTGCCATCAGAGGACAGATAAACACTGAAGCTTTCTTT.